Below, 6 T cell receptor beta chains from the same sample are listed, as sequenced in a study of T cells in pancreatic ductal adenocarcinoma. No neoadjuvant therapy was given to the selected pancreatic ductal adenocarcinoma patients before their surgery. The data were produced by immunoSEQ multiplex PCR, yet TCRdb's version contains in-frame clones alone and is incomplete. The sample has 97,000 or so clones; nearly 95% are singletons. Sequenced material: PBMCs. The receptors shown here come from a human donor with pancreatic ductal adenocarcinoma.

CDR3 bases: TGTGCCAGCAGTGATAGACAGGGGGTTCCTGTAGATGAAAAACTGTTTTTT. It yields the protein CASSDRQGVPVDEKLFF. The chain joins TRBV25-1 to TRBJ1-4; TRBD1 agrees at 9 bases. J was trimmed by 6 bases and V by 3 bases; bases with no gene match: 11. CDR3 length equals 17 residues. Germline assignment: CDR1 MGHDK and CDR2 SYGVNS.

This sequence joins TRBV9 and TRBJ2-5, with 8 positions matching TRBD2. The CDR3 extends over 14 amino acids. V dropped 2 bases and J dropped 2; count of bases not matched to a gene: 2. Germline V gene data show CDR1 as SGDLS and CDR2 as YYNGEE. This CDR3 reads CASSVLAGQETQYF. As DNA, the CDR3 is TGTGCCAGCAGCGTCCTAGCGGGTCAAGAGACCCAGTACTTC.

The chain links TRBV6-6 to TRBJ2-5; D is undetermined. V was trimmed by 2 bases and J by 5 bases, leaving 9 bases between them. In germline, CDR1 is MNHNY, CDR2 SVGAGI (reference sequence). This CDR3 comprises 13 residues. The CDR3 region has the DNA TGTGCCAGCAGTTACCAGCGTCGGGAGACCCAGTACTTC. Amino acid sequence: CASSYQRRETQYF.

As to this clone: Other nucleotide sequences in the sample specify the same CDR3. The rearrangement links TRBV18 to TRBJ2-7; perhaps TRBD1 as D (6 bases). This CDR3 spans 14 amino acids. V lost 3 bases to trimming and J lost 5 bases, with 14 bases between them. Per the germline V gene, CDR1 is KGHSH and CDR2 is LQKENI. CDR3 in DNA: TGTGCCAGCTCACCTGGAACAGGGCGGAACGAGCAGTACTTC. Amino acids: CASSPGTGRNEQYF. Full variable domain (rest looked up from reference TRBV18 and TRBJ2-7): NAGVMQNPRHLVRRRGQEARLRCSPMKGHSHVYWYRQLPEEGLKFMVYLQKENIIDESGMPKERFSAEFPKEGPSILRIQQVVRGDSAAYFCASSPGTGRNEQYFGPGTRLTVT.

CDR3 bases: TGTGCCAGCTCACCGCGGACTTCTTCAGATACGCAGTATTTT. This encodes CASSPRTSSDTQYF. The chain joins TRBV18 to TRBJ2-3, with D maybe TRBD2 (5 bases). The germline V gene has CDR1 KGHSH and CDR2 LQKENI. Trimming removed 3 bases at V and 4 bases at J, with 11 bases between. The CDR3 is made up of 14 amino acids.

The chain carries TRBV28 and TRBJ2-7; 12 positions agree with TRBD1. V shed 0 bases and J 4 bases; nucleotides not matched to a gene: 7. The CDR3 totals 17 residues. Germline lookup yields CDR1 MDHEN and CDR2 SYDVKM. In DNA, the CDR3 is TGTGCCAGCAGTTTATGGCAGGGGGGACAGGGGGCGTACGAGCAGTACTTC. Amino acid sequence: CASSLWQGGQGAYEQYF. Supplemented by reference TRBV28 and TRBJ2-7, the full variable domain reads DVKVTQSSRYLVKRTGEKVFLECVQDMDHENMFWYRQDPGLGLRLIYFSYDVKMKEKGDIPEGYSVSREKKERFSLILESASTNQTSMYLCASSLWQGGQGAYEQYFGPGTRLTVT.